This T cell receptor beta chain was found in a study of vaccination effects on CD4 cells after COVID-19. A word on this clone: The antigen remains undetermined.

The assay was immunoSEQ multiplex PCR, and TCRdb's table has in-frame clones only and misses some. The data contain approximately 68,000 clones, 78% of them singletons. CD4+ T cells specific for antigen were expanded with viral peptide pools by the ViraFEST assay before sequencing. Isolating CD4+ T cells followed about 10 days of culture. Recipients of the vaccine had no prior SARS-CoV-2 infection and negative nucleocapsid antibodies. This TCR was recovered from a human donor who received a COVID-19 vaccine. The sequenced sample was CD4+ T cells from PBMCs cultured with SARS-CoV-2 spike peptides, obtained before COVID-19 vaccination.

The CDR3: CASSSFHRGLYGYTF. As DNA, the CDR3 is TGCGCCAGCAGCTCGTTCCACAGGGGGCTCTATGGCTACACCTTC. The gene calls are TRBV4-1 and TRBJ1-2, with 9 positions matching TRBD1. V shed 5 bases, J shed 4 bases, and the junction held 8 bases outside the gene matches. The CDR3 loop spans 15 amino acids. The V gene's germline CDR1 is MGHRA and CDR2 YSYEKL.